What follows are 2 T cell receptor beta chains derived from one specimen sequenced in a study of blood T cell repertoires in COVID-19. Generated by immunoSEQ multiplex PCR, the TCRdb table keeps only in-frame clones and is missing some. The data hold 20,000 to 25,000 clones, with approximately 88% observed a single time. Material for sequencing was peripheral blood. These receptor sequences come from a man between 35 and 55 years old with acute or convalescent COVID-19.

This clone was counted only a few times. The chain combines TRBV10-3 with TRBJ2-7, with TRBD2 matching 13 bases. J lost 3 bases, V lost 4 bases, and 3 bases had no gene match. Per germline, CDR1 ENHRY and CDR2 SYGVKD. This CDR3 is built from 15 residues. The DNA for the CDR3 is TGTGCCATCAGTGGAGGGACTAGCGGGAACTACGAGCAGTACTTC. It yields the protein CAISGGTSGNYEQYF.

This chain uses TRBV5-5 with TRBJ1-1; TRBD1 matches 8 bases. Losses at the gene ends were 4 bases for V and 1 base for J; bases not matched to a gene: 6. This CDR3 has 15 residues. The germline V gene encodes CDR1 SGHKS and CDR2 YYEKEE (reference sequence). CDR3 DNA sequence: TGTGCCAGCAGCGCCGACAGGGGACGGAACACTGAAGCTTTCTTT. Amino acids: CASSADRGRNTEAFF. Looking up the rest from reference TRBV5-5 and TRBJ1-1 gives the full variable domain: DAGVTQSPTHLIKTRGQQVTLRCSPISGHKSVSWYQQVLGQGPQFIFQYYEKEERGRGNFPDRFSARQFPNYSSELNVNALLLGDSALYLCASSADRGRNTEAFFGQGTRLTVV.